The rows below give T cell receptor beta chains drawn from one sample of a study of tumor-infiltrating T cells and Merkel cell polyomavirus. Data came from immunoSEQ multiplex PCR; TCRdb stores just in-frame clones and leaves some out. Of 20,000 to 30,000 clones in the sample, roughly 85% were seen once. Sequencing used lymph node tissue. The receptors were gathered from a man aged 50-60 years with Merkel cell carcinoma. The CDR3 runs from the conserved cysteine through the conserved F or W. The size entry is marked missing in some rows and otherwise reads once, few, many or a size class.

V: TRBV19
J: TRBJ2-7
size: .
CDR3: CASSTIPLAETGDEQYF

V: TRBV6-5
J: TRBJ1-1
size: .
CDR3: CASSRDTEAFF

V: TRBV7-2
J: TRBJ2-5
size: .
CDR3: CASRVPQETQYF

V: TRBV11-2
J: TRBJ2-7
size: few
CDR3: CASSWPGAYEQYF

V: TRBV19
J: TRBJ2-3
size: .
CDR3: CAGPTGDTDTQYF

V: TRBV4-2
J: TRBJ2-3
size: few
CDR3: CASSQELAGRTDTQYF

V: TRBV28
J: TRBJ2-3
size: .
CDR3: CASSDLPAGLRTDTQYF

V: TRBV18
J: TRBJ2-7
size: .
CDR3: CASSPPGASSYEQYF

V: TRBV6-1
J: TRBJ1-4
size: few
CDR3: CASMLSATNEKLFF

V: TRBV14
J: TRBJ1-1
size: medium-sized
CDR3: CASSQTGGAWRNTEAFF

V: TRBV6-6
J: TRBJ2-2
size: .
CDR3: CASASRGPMNTGELFF

V: TRBV30
J: TRBJ1-2
size: .
CDR3: CAWMGPGYGYTF

V: TRBV6-4
J: TRBJ2-5
size: .
CDR3: CASSRDSQETQYF

V: TRBV11-2
J: TRBJ2-1
size: .
CDR3: CASSASPGGHYNEQFF

V: TRBV11-3
J: TRBJ1-6
size: .
CDR3: CASSLGGESPLHF

V: TRBV2
J: TRBJ2-3
size: .
CDR3: CASNPSASTDTQYF

V: TRBV28
J: TRBJ2-3
size: .
CDR3: CASSREGTDTQYF

V: TRBV6-5
J: TRBJ2-3
size: .
CDR3: CASSYSAQGSTDTQYF

V: TRBV9
J: TRBJ2-1
size: .
CDR3: CASSVESVSYSGITNEQFF

V: TRBV11-3
J: TRBJ2-3
size: .
CDR3: CASSARRGGTDTQYF

V: TRBV6-1
J: TRBJ1-1
size: .
CDR3: CASVPRDMNTEAFF

V: TRBV6-4
J: .
size: .
CDR3: CASSAQQGYEQYF

V: TRBV10-3
J: TRBJ1-1
size: .
CDR3: CAISDEEYTEAFF

V: TRBV7-9
J: TRBJ1-2
size: .
CDR3: CASSRTDEGYGYTF

V: TRBV27
J: TRBJ1-2
size: .
CDR3: CASSSKTGAYGYTF

V: TRBV30
J: TRBJ2-3
size: .
CDR3: CAWSLGTGTDTQYF

V: TRBV12-5
J: TRBJ2-3
size: .
CDR3: CASGLTAASGGAGDTQYF

V: TRBV10-3
J: TRBJ2-2
size: .
CDR3: CAISESRGATGELFF

V: TRBV28
J: TRBJ1-4
size: .
CDR3: CASGWGTATNEKLFF

V: TRBV7-9
J: TRBJ2-1
size: .
CDR3: CASSLQSGNNEQFF

V: TRBV4-1
J: TRBJ2-7
size: few
CDR3: CASSLGQGFSYEQYF

V: TRBV7-9
J: TRBJ1-2
size: .
CDR3: CASSLAVGRSSYGYTF

V: TRBV5-1
J: TRBJ2-1
size: .
CDR3: CASSPLPSGGDYNEQFF

V: TRBV5-4
J: TRBJ1-2
size: few
CDR3: CASSTGQGYGYTF

V: TRBV7-8
J: TRBJ1-3
size: .
CDR3: CASSRRASGNTIYF

V: TRBV7-6
J: TRBJ1-2
size: .
CDR3: CASSLAQYRDYTF

V: TRBV5-4
J: TRBJ1-2
size: .
CDR3: CASSLPGTGVYGYTF

V: TRBV27
J: TRBJ1-2
size: .
CDR3: CASRERTGYYGYTF

V: TRBV30
J: TRBJ1-5
size: .
CDR3: CAWSAGTGYQPQHF

V: TRBV15
J: TRBJ2-7
size: .
CDR3: CATSRALAGDEQYF

V: TRBV9
J: TRBJ1-2
size: .
CDR3: CASSATGNYGYTF

V: TRBV5-4
J: TRBJ1-1
size: .
CDR3: CASSLERRLFEAFF

V: TRBV1
J: TRBJ1-5
size: few
CDR3: CTSSQAARDREGYSNQPQHF

V: TRBV7-7
J: TRBJ2-2
size: .
CDR3: CATRRDSNTGELFF

V: TRBV4-2
J: TRBJ2-1
size: medium-sized
CDR3: CASSQVAVGYNEQFF

V: TRBV27
J: TRBJ1-1
size: .
CDR3: CASTPRGLTEAFF